These T cell receptor beta chains were read from a single sample in a study of graft-versus-host responses after intestinal transplantation. Produced via immunoSEQ multiplex PCR; TCRdb's table is partial and in-frame only. The sample records about 82,000 clones, approximately 90% being singletons. Which antigens these TCRs recognize remains unknown. The material sequenced was unstimulated CD4+ T cells sorted from spleen or lymph node cells, taken before transplant. All receptors derive from a human donor who was the organ donor for an intestinal transplant. CDR3s include the opening cysteine and the closing phenylalanine or tryptophan. A D gene is named only where the DNA matches it firmly. Clone size is shown for a subset of rows, as once, few, many or a class of expanded clone.

NA	TRBV28	NA	TRBJ1-2	TGTGCCAGCAGTTTAGAGGGGGTGATTTATGGCTACACCTTC	CASSLEGVIYGYTF
TRBD2	TRBV7-9	once	TRBJ2-2	TGTGCCAGCAGCTTAACCAGCGGGAGGGCATTTTCGAACACCGGGGAGCTGTTTTTT	CASSLTSGRAFSNTGELFF
NA	TRBV4-1	NA	TRBJ2-3	TGCGCCAGCAGCCAAGTCAAAGTGGAGGCAGATACGCAGTATTTT	CASSQVKVEADTQYF
TRBD2	TRBV28	NA	TRBJ2-7	TGTGCCAGCAGCCCCAGCGGGAGGGGAACCTACGAGCAGTACTTC	CASSPSGRGTYEQYF
NA	TRBV19	NA	TRBJ1-3	TGTGCCAGTAGTTTCAGGTCCGGAAACACCATATATTTT	CASSFRSGNTIYF
NA	TRBV6-1	NA	TRBJ1-2	TGTGCCACCTCGGAGGACCCCTCTTATAACTATGGCTACACCTTC	CATSEDPSYNYGYTF
TRBD2	TRBV6-5	once	TRBJ2-7	TGTGCCAGCAGGCCGGGACTAGCACATGACGAGCAGTACTTC	CASRPGLAHDEQYF
TRBD1	TRBV11-2	NA	TRBJ2-7	TGTGCCAGCAGCTGGAGACCGGGACAGGCCCCCTACGAGCAGTACTTC	CASSWRPGQAPYEQYF
TRBD1	TRBV6-5	NA	TRBJ1-1	TGTGCCAGCAGGGGTACTTTTTCAAGGGGGCCTGAAGCTTTCTTT	CASRGTFSRGPEAFF
TRBD2	TRBV5-6	NA	TRBJ2-1	TGTGCCAGCAGCTTGGTCGGGCTAGCGGGGGGCAGAAGGAATGAGCAGTTCTTC	CASSLVGLAGGRRNEQFF
TRBD1	TRBV7-8	NA	TRBJ2-6	TGTGCCAGCAGCCCGGGACAGGGGTTTTCTGGGGCCAACGTCCTGACTTTC	CASSPGQGFSGANVLTF
NA	TRBV29-1	few	TRBJ1-3	TGCAGCGCCATGGAGCGAAACACCATATATTTT	CSAMERNTIYF
NA	TRBV19	NA	TRBJ2-3	TGTGCCAGTAGAAAGACTAGTACGGTTACAGATACGCAGTATTTT	CASRKTSTVTDTQYF
NA	TRBV6-1	NA	TRBJ1-5	TGTGCCAGCAGTGCGGGAGACAGCACGCATCAGCCCCAGCATTTT	CASSAGDSTHQPQHF
NA	TRBV5-6	few	TRBJ1-1	TGTGCCAGCAGCTTTCTTTTGTCGGGCACTGAAGCTTTCTTT	CASSFLLSGTEAFF
TRBD1	TRBV30	NA	TRBJ1-5	TGTGCCTGGAGGGACAGGGGCAATCAGCCCCAGCATTTT	CAWRDRGNQPQHF
NA	TRBV7-8	NA	TRBJ1-2	TGTGCCAGCAGCTTAGAAAGGGGCCGGGACTATGGCTACACCTTC	CASSLERGRDYGYTF
NA	TRBV6-4	NA	TRBJ2-2	TGTGCCAGCATGAGGACAGCGAACACCGGGGAGCTGTTTTTT	CASMRTANTGELFF
NA	TRBV6-9	NA	TRBJ1-6	TGTGCCAGCAGTTATCCGGAGACAGTTCCGAATAACTCCTATAATTCACCCCTCCACTTT	CASSYPETVPNNSYNSPLHF
NA	TRBV29-1	NA	TRBJ2-7	TGCAGTGCAAGGGGACTCGGTAACGAGCAGTACTTC	CSARGLGNEQYF
TRBD1	TRBV15	NA	TRBJ1-1	TGTGCCACCAGCAGTGGACAGGGGGCCACTGAAGCTTTCTTT	CATSSGQGATEAFF
NA	TRBV5-5	NA	TRBJ2-2	TGTGCCAGCAGCGGACAGAACACCGGGGAGCTGTTTTTT	CASSGQNTGELFF
NA	TRBV28	NA	TRBJ1-2	TGTGCCAGCCACGCCCCTGGCAGAAATTGGTATGGCTACACCTTC	CASHAPGRNWYGYTF
NA	TRBV5-1	NA	TRBJ2-2	TGCGCCAGCAGCTTGGCCTTTCGGGGGTTACCCGGGGAGCTGTTTTTT	CASSLAFRGLPGELFF
TRBD1	TRBV28	NA	TRBJ1-1	TGTGCCAGCAGTTTAAATTACAGGGGGCGAAACACTGAAGCTTTCTTT	CASSLNYRGRNTEAFF
NA	TRBV18	NA	TRBJ1-1	TGTGCCAGCAGTACAGGGAACACTGAAGCTTTCTTT	CASSTGNTEAFF
NA	TRBV18	NA	TRBJ2-6	TGTGCCAGCTCACCTAAGGCACTCAGACTCTCCTCTGGGGCCAACGTCCTGACTTTC	CASSPKALRLSSGANVLTF
NA	TRBV7-6	NA	TRBJ2-1	TGTGCCAGCAGCAAACGGGAGAGCTCCTACAATGAGCAGTTCTTC	CASSKRESSYNEQFF
TRBD1	TRBV30	NA	TRBJ1-4	TGTGCCTGGAGTGTCGCAGGGGGTAATGAAAAACTGTTTTTT	CAWSVAGGNEKLFF
NA	TRBV6-1	NA	TRBJ1-3	TGTGCCAGCGGCAGGGATCGCTCTGGAAACACCATATATTTT	CASGRDRSGNTIYF
TRBD2	TRBV7-2	NA	TRBJ2-7	TGTGCCAGCAGCAGGACTAGCGGGGGGGCCTACGAGCAGTACTTC	CASSRTSGGAYEQYF
TRBD1	TRBV5-1	NA	TRBJ1-1	TGCGCCAGCAGCTGGACAGGGCTAGAGAGGAACACTGAAGCTTTCTTT	CASSWTGLERNTEAFF
NA	TRBV12-5	NA	TRBJ1-2	TGTGCTAGTGGCCTTTCAGGGTCCGGCTACACCTTC	CASGLSGSGYTF
TRBD2	TRBV10-2	NA	TRBJ2-1	TGCGCCAGCAGGCGGGGGGAGTACAATGAGCAGTTCTTC	CASRRGEYNEQFF
NA	TRBV11-2	NA	TRBJ1-2	TGTGCCAGCAGCTTAGATCCGGGGATAGGAGGCTACACCTTC	CASSLDPGIGGYTF
TRBD2	TRBV2	NA	TRBJ2-1	TGTGCCCTCACCGGGCGGGGGGGCCGCAATGAGCAGTTCTTC	CALTGRGGRNEQFF
NA	TRBV27	NA	TRBJ2-3	TGTGCCAGCAGTTTAGTTGCGCACTCAGATACGCAGTATTTT	CASSLVAHSDTQYF
NA	TRBV6-5	NA	TRBJ1-1	TGTGCCAGCAGTTACTCCTATCGAAGACAAAACACTGAAGCTTTCTTT	CASSYSYRRQNTEAFF
TRBD2	TRBV5-1	once	TRBJ2-1	TGCGCCAGCAGCACGTCTAGCGGGGGCGGGTCTCAGTTCTTC	CASSTSSGGGSQFF
NA	TRBV5-1	NA	TRBJ1-2	TGCGCCAGCAGCTTGAATCGAGATGGCTACACCTTC	CASSLNRDGYTF
NA	TRBV6-5	NA	TRBJ2-7	TGTGCCAGCAAGGGAGACGGGCCGCGGCGGCCGTGGTACTTC	CASKGDGPRRPWYF
NA	TRBV9	NA	TRBJ2-3	TGTGCCAGCAGCGTAGGAGGCACAGATACGCAGTATTTT	CASSVGGTDTQYF
TRBD1	TRBV2	NA	TRBJ2-1	TGTGCCAGCAGTGATGACAGGGGGACTGAGCAGTTCTTC	CASSDDRGTEQFF
TRBD2	TRBV28	once	TRBJ2-1	TGTGCCAGCAGTTCCCCGGGACTAGCGAGGGTCAATGAGCAGTTCTTC	CASSSPGLARVNEQFF
NA	TRBV28	NA	TRBJ2-1	TGTGCCAGCAGCCCGTTTCTTTCCTACAATGAGCAGTTCTTC	CASSPFLSYNEQFF